This record looks at one T cell receptor (beta chain) sequence and its context. Its antigen is still unknown. The record originates from a study of blood T cells in healthy people across ages. Findings of the study overall: Older age coincided with a roughly linear decline in TCR beta diversity per million T cells.

The authors ran a second PCR of 7 to 11 cycles using a sample-barcoded 5' primer and a J-beta primer mix. TCRdb re-analysed the 5' RACE reads in MiXCR, keeping a single row per CDR3 protein. In the table there are approximately 800,000 distinct CDR3 sequences, roughly 60% of which are singletons. The sample taken for sequencing was blood. This TCR came from a man younger than 40 in good health.

In DNA form, the CDR3 reads TGTGCCAGCAGCTTGGACGGCACCGCCCTCGAGCAGTACTTC. It yields the protein CASSLDGTALEQYF. The chain links TRBV7-3 to TRBJ2-5; D is uncertain. The end of the DNA is better explained by TRBJ2-7, so the J call may be wrong. This CDR3 comprises 14 residues. Germline CDR1 is SGHTA and CDR2 is FQGTGA.